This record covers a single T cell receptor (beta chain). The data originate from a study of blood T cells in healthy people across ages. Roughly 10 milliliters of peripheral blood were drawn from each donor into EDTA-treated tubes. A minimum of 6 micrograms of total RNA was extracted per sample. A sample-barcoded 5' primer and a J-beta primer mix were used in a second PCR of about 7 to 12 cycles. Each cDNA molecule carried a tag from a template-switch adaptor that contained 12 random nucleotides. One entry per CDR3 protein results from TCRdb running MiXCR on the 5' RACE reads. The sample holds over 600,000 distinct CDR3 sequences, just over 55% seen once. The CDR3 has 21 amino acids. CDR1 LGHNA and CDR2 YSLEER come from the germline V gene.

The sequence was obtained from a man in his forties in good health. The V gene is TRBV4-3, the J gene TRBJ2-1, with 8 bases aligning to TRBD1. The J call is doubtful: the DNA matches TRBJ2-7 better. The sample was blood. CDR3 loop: CASSQDLTVATGAGKYNEQYF. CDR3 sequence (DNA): TGCGCCAGCAGCCAAGATCTTACCGTGGCGACAGGGGCCGGTAAATACAATGAGCAGTACTTC.